This TCR beta chain appears in the sequencing data of a study of human thymus T cells. Study-wide points: Unrelated individuals reportedly shared highly overlapping thymic TCR repertoires.

In the case of this clone: Its antigen is not identified.

The germline CDR1 and CDR2 sequences are SQVTM and ANQGSEA. This CDR3 has 18 residues. J lost 3 bases, V lost 3 bases, and 12 bases had no gene match. Thymic tissue was derived from resections collected during corrective heart surgery. All donors were healthy Finnish infants who were undergoing corrective surgery to treat congenital heart defects. Profiled with immunoSEQ multiplex PCR; TCRdb holds only in-frame clones, not every one. This table has tens of thousands of clones, 90% to 95% appearing once. This receptor was obtained from a girl under three years old with a congenital heart defect but otherwise immunologically healthy. The sequencing sample was made of thymus tissue. The V and J genes are TRBV29-1 and TRBJ2-4; TRBD1 matches at 12 bases. CDR3: CSVENGTGGTYDKNIQYF. The CDR3 DNA sequence: TGCAGCGTTGAGAATGGGACAGGGGGCACATATGACAAAAACATTCAGTACTTC.